These 29 T cell receptor beta chains were sequenced from one sample in a study of memory CD4+ T cells and cytomegalovirus serostatus. Single viable CD3+CD4+CD8-CD45RO+ cells were sorted as the memory CD4+ T cells. Produced via immunoSEQ multiplex PCR; TCRdb's table is partial and in-frame only. The sample carries 55,000 or so clones, approximately 80% recorded once. Sequences were obtained from memory CD4+ T cells from blood. The receptors come from an adult in good health and CMV-seropositive.

This rearrangement joins TRBV6-1 to TRBJ1-1; D gene uncertain. Trimming removed 3 bases at V and 0 bases at J, with 5 bases between. The CDR3 contains 13 residues. The V gene's germline CDR1 is MNHNS and CDR2 SASEGT. CDR3 bases: TGTGCCAGCAGTGAGAGGCTGAACACTGAAGCTTTCTTT. Protein: CASSERLNTEAFF.

This clone was picked up a small number of times. The rearrangement uses TRBV7-8 and TRBJ1-2; TRBD1 is a possible D gene (6 bases). Looked up from germline, CDR1 is SGHVS and CDR2 is FQNEAQ. The CDR3 is made up of 12 amino acids. The V and J ends lost 3 bases and 6 bases respectively, with 8 bases between them. Here the CDR3 reads CASSFTGNGYTF. The CDR3 DNA is TGTGCCAGCAGCTTTACAGGGAATGGCTACACCTTC.

V is TRBV9 and J is TRBJ2-1; 8 bases match TRBD2. The CDR3 extends over 14 amino acids. The V and J ends lost 4 bases and 9 bases, in that order; junction bases with no gene match: 9. CDR1 SGDLS and CDR2 YYNGEE come from the germline V gene. The CDR3 nucleotides read TGTGCCAGCAGCCCGATCCGGGGACTAGGTGAGCAGTTCTTC. Encoded protein: CASSPIRGLGEQFF.

This clone was counted only a few times. The V and J genes are TRBV7-6 and TRBJ1-1; D gene uncertain. The germline V gene has CDR1 SGHVS and CDR2 FNYEAQ. Deletions cut 2 bases from V and 1 base from J, with 5 bases between. CDR3 length: 13 residues. The CDR3 is CASSLTANTEAFF. The CDR3 DNA reads TGTGCCAGCAGCTTAACAGCGAACACTGAAGCTTTCTTT.

This clone was found a few times. J is TRBJ2-1 and V is TRBV10-1; 9 bases are a match to TRBD2. This CDR3 is 15 amino acids long. Germline values: CDR1 WNHNN, CDR2 SYGVQD (reference sequence). Trimming cost V 4 bases and J 4 bases; bases outside gene matches: 5. This chain's CDR3 is CASSGRGREYNEQFF. CDR3 DNA sequence: TGCGCCAGCAGTGGTCGCGGGAGGGAGTACAATGAGCAGTTCTTC.

The genes are TRBV29-1 and TRBJ2-4; 7 bases are shared with TRBD2. CDR1 is SQVTM and CDR2 is ANQGSEA in the germline V gene. CDR3 length: 10 amino acids. The ends lost 4 bases at V and 11 bases at J; junction bases unmatched: 2. The CDR3 region is CSVGDYVQYF. As DNA, the CDR3 is TGCAGCGTTGGGGACTACGTTCAGTACTTC.

This sequence joins TRBV2 and TRBJ2-3, with TRBD1 matching 9 bases. V trimming: 5 bases; J trimming: 6 bases; junction bases outside the gene matches: 3. The CDR3 extends over 13 amino acids. The germline V gene encodes CDR1 SNHLY and CDR2 FYNNEI. Written as DNA, the CDR3 is TGTGCCAGCAGTCGGACAGGGGACGATACGCAGTATTTT. It encodes CASSRTGDDTQYF.

This clone was recorded once. A junction boundary mismatches the germline segment, possibly from a read error. The V gene is TRBV2, the J gene TRBJ1-4; 7 positions match TRBD1. CDR1 is SNHLY and CDR2 is FYNNEI in the germline V gene. This CDR3 spans 15 amino acids. CDR3 sequence reads: CASNEPGQTNEKLFF. The CDR3 DNA follows: TGTGCCAGCAATGAACCGGGACAGACTAATGAAAAACTGTTTTTT.

The chain uses TRBV7-3 and TRBJ2-1; TRBD1 agrees at 7 bases. The germline gives CDR1 SGHTA, CDR2 FQGTGA. This CDR3 comprises 11 residues. With 2 bases clipped from V and 12 bases from J, the junction kept 1 base outside the gene matches. This chain's CDR3 is CASSLGQAQFF. CDR3 nucleotide sequence: TGTGCCAGCAGCTTAGGACAGGCGCAGTTCTTC. Using reference TRBV7-3 and TRBJ2-1 for the parts outside the CDR3, the full variable domain is GAGVSQTPSNKVTEKGKYVELRCDPISGHTALYWYRQSLGQGPEFLIYFQGTGAADDSGLPNDRFFAVRPEGSVSTLKIQRTERGDSAVYLCASSLGQAQFFGPGTRLTVL.

The rearrangement joins TRBV2 to TRBJ2-7; the match to TRBD1 covers 9 bases. The V and J ends lost 7 bases and 4 bases, in that order; junction bases with no gene match: 5. The CDR3 is 13 residues long. Germline V gene sequence: CDR1 SNHLY, CDR2 FYNNEI. CDR3: CASTPDRGYEQYF. CDR3 nucleotides: TGTGCCAGCACACCGGACAGGGGTTACGAGCAGTACTTC.

This chain uses TRBV19 with TRBJ2-3; D is undetermined. V was clipped by 4 bases and J by 5 bases, with 10 bases between them. Germline V gene lookup returns CDR1 LNHDA and CDR2 SQIVND (reference sequence). The CDR3 contains 13 residues. In DNA form, the CDR3 reads TGTGCCAGTAGTAGGAACGCGGAAGATACGCAGTATTTT. Its protein is CASSRNAEDTQYF.

The chain couples TRBV1 to TRBJ1-2; the D call TRBD1 from the table was never checked on the DNA. TRBV1 is a listed pseudogene. CDR3 length: 17 residues. CDR3 protein: CTSSQDRQSGQVAGYTF. The CDR3 bases are TGCACCAGCAGCCAAGATCGTCAGTCGGGACAGGTAGCTGGCTACACCTTC.

This clone was seen only a few times. The chain combines TRBV7-8 with TRBJ2-2, with D unresolved. Between the trimmed V and J ends, which lost 1 base and 4 bases, there was a span of 10 bases. The germline gives CDR1 SGHVS, CDR2 FQNEAQ. This CDR3 has 15 residues. The CDR3 loop reads CASSLVRLTTGELFF. CDR3 in DNA: TGTGCCAGCAGCTTAGTACGACTTACCACCGGGGAGCTGTTTTTT.

This clone turned up a few times. V and J are TRBV15 and TRBJ2-1; D unresolved. The CDR3 has 14 residues. Per the germline V gene, CDR1 is LNHNV and CDR2 is YYDKDF (reference sequence). Trimming removed 3 bases from V and 10 bases from J, with 16 bases in between. CDR3 in DNA: TGTGCCACCAGCAGTAGATTGACCGGAGCGGAGCAGTTCTTC. Translated, it gives CATSSRLTGAEQFF.

The chain is built from TRBV23-1 and TRBJ2-5; D call uncertain. TRBV23-1 is given ORF status, its function remaining uncertain. CDR3 length equals 15 residues. Trimming shortened V by 0 bases and J by 3 bases, and 11 bases separated the two germline ends. The CDR3 nucleotides read TGCGCCAGCAGTCAATCGCGTGGCAGGAAAGAGACCCAGTACTTC. It translates to CASSQSRGRKETQYF.

This sequence joins TRBV28 and TRBJ2-7; TRBD2 matches at 8 bases. V lost 5 bases, J lost 2 bases, and 8 bases stayed unmatched. CDR1 is MDHEN and CDR2 is SYDVKM in the germline V gene. CDR3 length: 15 amino acids. CDR3: CASSTTTRGAYEQYF. CDR3 nucleotide sequence: TGTGCCAGCAGTACGACCACGCGGGGGGCCTACGAGCAGTACTTC.

The chain is built from TRBV15 and TRBJ2-5, with 7 nucleotides matching TRBD2. Germline V gene lookup returns CDR1 LNHNV and CDR2 YYDKDF (reference sequence). Trimming at V came to 3 bases and at J to 5 bases, leaving 12 bases not matched to a gene. The CDR3 has 16 residues. The CDR3 here is CATSRRAGLPRETQYF. In DNA form, the CDR3 reads TGTGCCACCAGCAGGAGAGCGGGATTACCCCGGGAGACCCAGTACTTC.

In regard to this clone: Other DNA sequences from this sample encode an identical CDR3 as well. The chain couples TRBV5-1 to TRBJ1-2; TRBD1 matches 7 bases. Trimming took 4 bases from V and 5 from J; bases not matched to a gene: 5. The CDR3 contains 13 residues. Germline V gives CDR1 SGHRS, CDR2 YFSETQ. The DNA of the CDR3 is TGCGCCAGCAGCCCGGGACAGTCTTATGGCTACACCTTC. Translation gives CASSPGQSYGYTF.

Regarding this clone: Other DNA sequences from this sample encode an identical CDR3 as well. This chain links TRBV5-6 with TRBJ2-5; 13 nucleotides match TRBD2. Germline-derived CDR1 and CDR2 are SGHDT and YYEEEE. The CDR3 is made up of 17 amino acids. The V segment lost 4 bases and the J segment 4 bases; nucleotides outside the gene matches: 10. The CDR3 DNA sequence: TGTGCCAGCAGCCCCCGACTAGCGGGGGGCCGCCGAGAGACCCAGTACTTC. Translation: CASSPRLAGGRRETQYF.

The rearrangement joins TRBV11-1 to TRBJ2-5; tentative D call: TRBD1 (6 bases). The CDR3 consists of 11 residues. Germline CDR1 reads SGHAT; CDR2 reads FQDESV (reference sequence). The V gene lost 6 bases and the J gene lost 6 bases, with 8 bases spanning the gap. The DNA of the CDR3 is TGTGCCAGCAGTCAGGGGCAGACCCAGTACTTC. Amino acid sequence: CASSQGQTQYF.

This clone was counted between two and nine times. The CDR3 DNA reads TGTGCCAGCAGTTCAGGGGCTGCTCAGCCCCAGCATTTT. Amino acid sequence: CASSSGAAQPQHF. The chain carries TRBV2 and TRBJ1-5; possible D gene TRBD1, 6 bases. The CDR3 totals 13 residues. The ends were cut back, 5 bases at V and 6 bases at J, with 11 bases in the middle. Per the germline V gene, CDR1 is SNHLY and CDR2 is FYNNEI.

This chain connects TRBV6-4 to TRBJ1-1; D not certain. Germline CDR1 and CDR2: MRHNA and SNTAGT. Trimming shortened V by 5 bases and J by 1 base, and 8 bases separated the two germline ends. This CDR3 has 13 residues. CDR3 sequence: CASSKAGNTEAFF. Written as DNA, the CDR3 is TGTGCCAGCAGTAAGGCAGGGAACACTGAAGCTTTCTTT.

The CDR3 sequence: CASSIPPRGRFYEQYF. Here the CDR3 DNA reads TGTGCCAGCAGCATCCCCCCACGGGGGAGATTCTACGAGCAGTACTTC. J is TRBJ2-7 and V is TRBV21-1; TRBD2 reflects the table's D call only, with no check against the DNA. TRBV21-1 is a pseudogene segment. The CDR3 spans 16 residues.

The chain joins TRBV28 to TRBJ2-7; tentatively, D is TRBD2 (6 bases). The germline V gene encodes CDR1 MDHEN and CDR2 SYDVKM. The CDR3 loop spans 13 amino acids. V lost 6 bases, J lost 5 bases, and 14 bases lay in between. The DNA of the CDR3 is TGTGCCAGCAGGCGGGACGCCACCAACGAGCAGTACTTC. This translates into CASRRDATNEQYF.

V is TRBV6-1 and J is TRBJ1-4; tentative D call: TRBD1 (6 bases). Germline CDR1 reads MNHNS; CDR2 reads SASEGT. V was cut by 11 bases and J by 17 bases, with 12 bases left in between. The CDR3 consists of 8 residues. CDR3 region: CADRSCFF. CDR3 DNA sequence: TGTGCCGACAGGTCTTGTTTTTTT.

This sequence joins TRBV5-4 and TRBJ2-1; 9 positions match TRBD2. The CDR3 has 15 amino acids. V trimming: 2 bases; J trimming: 2 bases; junction bases outside the gene matches: 2. Germline V gene sequence: CDR1 SGHNT, CDR2 YYREEE (reference sequence). The CDR3 bases are TGTGCCAGCAGCTTAGCGGGAGGCACCTACAATGAGCAGTTCTTC. It specifies CASSLAGGTYNEQFF.

The chain recombines TRBV11-2 with TRBJ1-2; possibly TRBD1 for D (6 bases). CDR1 is SGHAT, CDR2 FQNNGV, per germline. The CDR3 length is 12 residues. The germline V and J ends were trimmed by 3 bases and 8 bases, with 10 bases remaining between them. CDR3 loop: CASSFHRDGYTF. CDR3 nucleotide sequence: TGTGCCAGCAGCTTCCACAGGGACGGCTACACCTTC. Complete variable domain (other parts from reference TRBV11-2 and TRBJ1-2): EAGVAQSPRYKIIEKRQSVAFWCNPISGHATLYWYQQILGQGPKLLIQFQNNGVVDDSQLPKDRFSAERLKGVDSTLKIQPAKLEDSAVYLCASSFHRDGYTFGSGTRLTVV.

V gene TRBV5-1 combines with J gene TRBJ2-7; D perhaps matches TRBD2 (5 bases). Germline loops: CDR1 SGHRS, CDR2 YFSETQ. This CDR3 spans 12 amino acids. V shed 3 bases and J shed 5 bases, with 9 bases lying between them. The CDR3 nucleotides read TGCGCCAGCAGCTCGGGGTTGGACGAGCAGTACTTC. Its translation: CASSSGLDEQYF.

J is TRBJ2-2 and V is TRBV5-1; D might be TRBD2 (6 bases). The CDR3 is made up of 14 amino acids. Per the germline V gene, CDR1 is SGHRS and CDR2 is YFSETQ. V lost 6 bases and J 2 bases, leaving 11 bases between the germline ends. The CDR3 loop is CASKGLSNTGELFF. The CDR3 DNA reads TGCGCCAGCAAGGGACTCTCAAACACCGGGGAGCTGTTTTTT.